This is a list of T cell receptor beta chains from one sample in a study of cytomegalovirus exposure and HLA in healthy donors. Generated by immunoSEQ multiplex PCR, the TCRdb table keeps only in-frame clones and is missing some. The data hold about 190,000 clones, with over 75% observed a single time. What was sequenced was PBMCs. The receptors come from a man aged 18 to 30 in good health and CMV-seronegative. Both conserved end residues are part of each CDR3. The D gene is left open where the match is weak.

TRBV4-1	NA	CASSHPEKDVRKTEAFF
TRBV2	TRBD1	CASTLLGTVVSGANVLTF
TRBV14	TRBD2	CASSHLLAAGTDTQYF
TRBV10-3	TRBD1	CATDQGESYRNTQYF
TRBV7-2	NA	CASSLVRGTGELFF
TRBV6-1	TRBD1	CASSEETGGPYEQYF
TRBV10-1	NA	CASSLSPNIQYF
TRBV28	NA	CASSPKRWPQHF
TRBV5-1	TRBD2	CASSPGLAGADEQFF
TRBV7-2	TRBD1	CASSLQGTSNQPQHF
TRBV6-1	TRBD2	CASSVGVGGRAGNEQFF
TRBV11-3	NA	CASSAWGDPSTGELFF
TRBV27	NA	CASSLSTDTQYF
TRBV9	NA	CASSLNGQSNQPQHF
TRBV7-8	NA	CASSLTGSRMREQYF
TRBV29-1	TRBD1	CSSDRGTSTDTQYF
TRBV7-2	TRBD2	CASSFGLAGHIYEQYF
TRBV4-3	TRBD1	CASSRRSPGQGPSYEQYF
TRBV5-4	NA	CASSPTRGISYEQYF
TRBV5-1	NA	CASSLGQLTRGTQYF
TRBV11-3	NA	CASSLANTRQQFF
TRBV9	NA	CASSVGGRVDTEAFF
TRBV5-4	TRBD2	CASSHTSGGRETQYF
TRBV7-2	NA	CASSPTPKVETQYF
TRBV19	NA	CASSVQGRNTEAFF
TRBV5-4	TRBD1	CASSRDRETQYF
TRBV27	NA	CASSLFTGYPLGYTF
TRBV6-5	NA	CASSSLFSSYEQYF
TRBV6-4	NA	CASSIRRGYEQYF
TRBV19	NA	CASKEGRGFTDTQYF
TRBV28	TRBD1	CASSYGETGEDSYNEQFF
TRBV29-1	TRBD1	CSVDPTGGKDTQYF
TRBV7-8	NA	CASSLLQGRSSYEQYF
TRBV2	NA	CASGQFIYNEQFF
TRBV6-6	TRBD1	CASSKQGASYGYTF
TRBV7-9	NA	CSSSLDVSGNTEAFF
TRBV7-9	TRBD2	CASSPVGLAGGNEQFF